This TCR beta chain came from a study of T cell repertoires in cytomegalovirus infection. Overall study: Indications of both CMV infection and matching HLA type were provided by public TCR beta signatures. The study's findings and limits: Clonotype analysis showed dominance of the ex vivo response by HLA-C-restricted CMV-specific TCR beta clonotypes.

V lost 2 bases and J 5 bases, leaving 10 bases between the germline ends. Per the germline V gene, CDR1 is KGHSH and CDR2 is LQKENI. The CDR3 consists of 13 residues. Each CDR3 protein gets one entry after TCRdb re-called the reads with MiXCR. This table has approximately 490,000 distinct CDR3 sequences, about 11% appearing once. The sample holds one count of this clonotype. Antigen: not known. The V call is TRBV18, the J call TRBJ2-7; D unclear. The sequence came from a human donor in good health (CMV status not recorded). Some clones in this sample may be carry-over from other donors' samples. Specimen: PBMCs. CDR3 in DNA: TGTGCCAGCTCACCAGAAGTAAGCCACGAGCAGTACTTC. Amino acid sequence: CASSPEVSHEQYF. Based on the CDR3 plus reference TRBV18 and TRBJ2-7, the full variable domain is NAGVMQNPRHLVRRRGQEARLRCSPMKGHSHVYWYRQLPEEGLKFMVYLQKENIIDESGMPKERFSAEFPKEGPSILRIQQVVRGDSAAYFCASSPEVSHEQYFGPGTRLTVT.